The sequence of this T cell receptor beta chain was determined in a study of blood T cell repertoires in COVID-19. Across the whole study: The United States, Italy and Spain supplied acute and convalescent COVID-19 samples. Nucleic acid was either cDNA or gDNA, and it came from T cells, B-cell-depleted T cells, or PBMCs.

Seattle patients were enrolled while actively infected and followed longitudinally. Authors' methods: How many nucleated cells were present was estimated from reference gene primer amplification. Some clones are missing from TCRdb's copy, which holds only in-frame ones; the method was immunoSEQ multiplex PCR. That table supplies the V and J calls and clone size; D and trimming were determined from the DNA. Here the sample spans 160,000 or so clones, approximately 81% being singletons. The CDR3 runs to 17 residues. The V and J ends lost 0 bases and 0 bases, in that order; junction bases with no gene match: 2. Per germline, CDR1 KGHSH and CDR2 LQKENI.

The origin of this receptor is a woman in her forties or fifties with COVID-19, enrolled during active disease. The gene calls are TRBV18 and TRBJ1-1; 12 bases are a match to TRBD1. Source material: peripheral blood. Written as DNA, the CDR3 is TGTGCCAGCTCACCACCGGGACAGGGGGCCATGAACACTGAAGCTTTCTTT. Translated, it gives CASSPPGQGAMNTEAFF.